Listed here is a single TCR beta chain. Its antigen is unknown. The CDR3 sequence is 14 residues long. Looked up from germline, CDR1 is SGHRS and CDR2 is YFSETQ. V lost 3 bases and J 1 base, leaving 10 bases between the germline ends. This entry comes from a study of CD4+ T cells in melanoma. Study conclusions and caveats: Diverse differentiation states were reported for melanoma neoantigen-specific CD4+ T cells.

Sequencing was performed with immunoSEQ multiplex PCR; in TCRdb, only in-frame clones are kept and a portion is missing. The sample gives about 18,000 clones, 65% to 85% of which show up once; 5% to 6.5% is in the top ten. V is TRBV5-1 and J is TRBJ2-5, with D possibly being TRBD1 (7 bases). The sample comprised cells from a culture (not recorded whether cultured in vitro). The clonotype comes from a human donor with melanoma. CDR3 region: CASSSQGGQETQYF. The CDR3 DNA reads as TGCGCCAGCAGCTCCCAGGGGGGCCAAGAGACCCAGTACTTC.